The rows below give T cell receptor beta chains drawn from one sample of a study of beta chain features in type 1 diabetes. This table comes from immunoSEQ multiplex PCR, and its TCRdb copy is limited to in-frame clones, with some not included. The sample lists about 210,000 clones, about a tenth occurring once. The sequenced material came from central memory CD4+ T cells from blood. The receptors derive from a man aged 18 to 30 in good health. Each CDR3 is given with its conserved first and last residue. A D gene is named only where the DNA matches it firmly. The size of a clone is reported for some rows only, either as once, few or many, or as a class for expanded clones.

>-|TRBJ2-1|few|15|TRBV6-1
TGTGCCAGCAGCTCTAACTTTGTCCGCTACAATGAGCAGTTCTTC
CASSSNFVRYNEQFF
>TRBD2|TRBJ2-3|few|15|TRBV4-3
TGCGCCAGCAGCCAAGTCTCGGGGGGGACAGATACGCAGTATTTT
CASSQVSGGTDTQYF
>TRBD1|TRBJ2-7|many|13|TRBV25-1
TGTGCCAGCAGAGGGGACAGGGTAAACGAGCAGTACTTC
CASRGDRVNEQYF
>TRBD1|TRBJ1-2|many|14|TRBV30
TGTGCCTGGGCCAAGGACAGGGGGGAATATGGCTACACCTTC
CAWAKDRGEYGYTF
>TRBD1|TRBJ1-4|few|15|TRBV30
TGTGCCTGGAGTGACACAGGGGGTTCTAATGAAAAACTGTTTTTT
CAWSDTGGSNEKLFF
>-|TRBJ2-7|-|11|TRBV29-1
TGCAGCGTGAATATTGGCTACGAGCAGTACTTC
CSVNIGYEQYF
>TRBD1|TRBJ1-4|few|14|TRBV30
TGTGCCTGGGGCCGGACAGGGATGGGTGAAAAACTGTTTTTT
CAWGRTGMGEKLFF
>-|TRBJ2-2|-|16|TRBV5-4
TGTGCCAGCAGCTTAAAGCAGGGCACAAACACCGGGGAGCTGTTTTTT
CASSLKQGTNTGELFF
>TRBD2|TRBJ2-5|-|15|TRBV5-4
TGTGCCAGCAGCCTGACTAGCGGGGTGGAGGAGACCCAGTACTTC
CASSLTSGVEETQYF
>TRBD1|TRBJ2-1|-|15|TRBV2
TGTGCCAGCAGTGGGACAGGGGAAGCCTACAATGAGCAGTTCTTC
CASSGTGEAYNEQFF
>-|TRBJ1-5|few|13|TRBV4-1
TGCGCCAGCAGCCAAGATTGGGCATCGCCCCAGCATTTT
CASSQDWASPQHF
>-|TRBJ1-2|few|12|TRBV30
TGTGCCTGGAGTGTAACGGGGTACGGCTACACCTTC
CAWSVTGYGYTF